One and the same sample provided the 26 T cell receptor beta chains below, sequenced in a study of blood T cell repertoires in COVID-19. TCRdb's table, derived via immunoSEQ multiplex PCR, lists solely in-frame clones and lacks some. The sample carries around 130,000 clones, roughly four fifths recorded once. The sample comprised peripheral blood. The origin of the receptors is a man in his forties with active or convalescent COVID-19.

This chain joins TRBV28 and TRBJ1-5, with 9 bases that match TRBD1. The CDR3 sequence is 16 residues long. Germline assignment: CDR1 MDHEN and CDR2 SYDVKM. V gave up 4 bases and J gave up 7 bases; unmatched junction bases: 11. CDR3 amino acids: CASSSPGTGFGQPQHF. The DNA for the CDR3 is TGTGCCAGCAGTTCGCCGGGGACAGGGTTCGGGCAGCCCCAGCATTTT.

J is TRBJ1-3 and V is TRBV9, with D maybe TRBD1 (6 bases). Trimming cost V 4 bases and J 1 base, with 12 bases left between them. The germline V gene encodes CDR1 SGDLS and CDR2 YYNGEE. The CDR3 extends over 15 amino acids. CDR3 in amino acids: CASSSGGASGNTIYF. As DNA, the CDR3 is TGTGCCAGCAGCTCCGGGGGGGCTTCTGGAAACACCATATATTTT.

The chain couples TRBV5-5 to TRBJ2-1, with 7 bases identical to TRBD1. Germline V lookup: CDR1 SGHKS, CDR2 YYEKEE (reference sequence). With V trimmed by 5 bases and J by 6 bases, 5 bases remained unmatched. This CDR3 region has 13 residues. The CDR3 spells CASRQTGVNEQFF. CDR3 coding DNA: TGTGCCAGCAGACAAACAGGGGTCAATGAGCAGTTCTTC.

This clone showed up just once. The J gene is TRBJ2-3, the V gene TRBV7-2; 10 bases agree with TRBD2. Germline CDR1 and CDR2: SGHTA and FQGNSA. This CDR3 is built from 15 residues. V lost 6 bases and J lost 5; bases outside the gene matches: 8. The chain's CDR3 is CASRPTSGTGDTQYF. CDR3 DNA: TGTGCCAGCAGACCTACTAGCGGGACAGGAGATACGCAGTATTTT.

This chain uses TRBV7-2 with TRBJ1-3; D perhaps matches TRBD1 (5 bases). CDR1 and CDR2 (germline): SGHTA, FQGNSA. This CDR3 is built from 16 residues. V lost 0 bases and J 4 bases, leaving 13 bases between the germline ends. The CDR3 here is CASSLAGVRSGNTIYF. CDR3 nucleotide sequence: TGTGCCAGCAGCTTAGCAGGGGTGAGATCCGGAAACACCATATATTTT.

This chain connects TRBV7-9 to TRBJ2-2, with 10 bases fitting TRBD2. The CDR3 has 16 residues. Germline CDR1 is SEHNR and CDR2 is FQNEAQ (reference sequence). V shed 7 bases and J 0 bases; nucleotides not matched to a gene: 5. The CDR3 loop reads CASKLAGETNTGELFF. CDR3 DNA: TGTGCCAGCAAGCTAGCGGGGGAAACGAACACCGGGGAGCTGTTTTTT.

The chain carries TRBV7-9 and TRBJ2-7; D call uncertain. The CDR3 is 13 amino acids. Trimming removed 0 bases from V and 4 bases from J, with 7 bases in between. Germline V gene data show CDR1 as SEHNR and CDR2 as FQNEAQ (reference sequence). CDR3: CASSLAGQYEQYF. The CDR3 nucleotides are TGTGCCAGCAGCTTAGCGGGCCAATACGAGCAGTACTTC.

The CDR3 sequence: CASSFLAGGHYEQYF. CDR3 DNA sequence: TGTGCCAGCAGCTTTCTAGCGGGGGGGCACTACGAGCAGTACTTC. The rearrangement joins TRBV13 to TRBJ2-7; 12 bases line up with TRBD2. Germline CDR1 and CDR2: PRHDT and FYEKMQ (reference sequence). V lost 3 bases, J lost 3 bases, and 3 bases stayed unmatched. CDR3 length: 15 residues.

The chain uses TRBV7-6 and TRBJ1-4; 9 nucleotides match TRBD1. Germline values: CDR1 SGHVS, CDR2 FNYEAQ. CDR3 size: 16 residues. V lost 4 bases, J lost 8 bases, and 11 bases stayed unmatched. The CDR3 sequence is CASSSRPGQGAEKLFF. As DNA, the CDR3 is TGTGCCAGCAGCTCACGTCCGGGACAGGGCGCGGAAAAACTGTTTTTT.

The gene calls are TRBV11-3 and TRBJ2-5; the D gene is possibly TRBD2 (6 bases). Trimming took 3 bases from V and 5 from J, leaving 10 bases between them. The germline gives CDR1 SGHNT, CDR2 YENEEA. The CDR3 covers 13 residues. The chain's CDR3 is CASSFGAGETQYF. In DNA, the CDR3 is TGTGCCAGCAGCTTCGGGGCGGGGGAGACCCAGTACTTC.

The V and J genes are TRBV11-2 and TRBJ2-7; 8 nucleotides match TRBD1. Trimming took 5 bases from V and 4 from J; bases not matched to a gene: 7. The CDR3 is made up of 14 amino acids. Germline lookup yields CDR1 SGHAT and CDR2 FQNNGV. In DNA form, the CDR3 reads TGTGCCAGCAGCCTAGGGACAGGACGGTACGAGCAGTACTTC. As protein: CASSLGTGRYEQYF.

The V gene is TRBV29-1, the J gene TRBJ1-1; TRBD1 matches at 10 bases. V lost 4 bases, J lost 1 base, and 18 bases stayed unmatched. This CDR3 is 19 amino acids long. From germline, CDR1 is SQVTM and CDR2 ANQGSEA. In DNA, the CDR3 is TGCAGCGTTGCCGGGACAGGGGAGCGTCTCAATCACGGGAACACTGAAGCTTTCTTT. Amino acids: CSVAGTGERLNHGNTEAFF.

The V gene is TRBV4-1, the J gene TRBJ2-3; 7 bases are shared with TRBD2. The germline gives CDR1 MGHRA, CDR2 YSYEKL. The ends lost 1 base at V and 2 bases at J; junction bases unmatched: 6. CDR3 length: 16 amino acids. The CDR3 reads CASSQVSGGNTDTQYF. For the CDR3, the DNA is TGCGCCAGCAGCCAAGTTTCGGGGGGAAACACAGATACGCAGTATTTT.

CDR3 in DNA: TGTGCCAGCTCACCCCAGGCGTCGTCCGCAACTAATGAAAAACTGTTTTTT. Encoded protein: CASSPQASSATNEKLFF. This rearrangement joins TRBV18 to TRBJ1-4; D gene ambiguous. The germline V and J ends were trimmed by 3 bases and 0 bases, with 14 bases remaining between them. The CDR3 runs to 17 residues. Looked up from germline, CDR1 is KGHSH and CDR2 is LQKENI.

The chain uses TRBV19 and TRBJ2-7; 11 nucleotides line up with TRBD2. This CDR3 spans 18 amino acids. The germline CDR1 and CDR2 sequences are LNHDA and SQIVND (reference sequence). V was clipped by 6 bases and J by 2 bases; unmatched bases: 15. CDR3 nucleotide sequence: TGTGCCAGTAGCTCTCTGGCTAGCGGGGGGCTCGAAGCCTACGAGCAGTACTTC. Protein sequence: CASSSLASGGLEAYEQYF.

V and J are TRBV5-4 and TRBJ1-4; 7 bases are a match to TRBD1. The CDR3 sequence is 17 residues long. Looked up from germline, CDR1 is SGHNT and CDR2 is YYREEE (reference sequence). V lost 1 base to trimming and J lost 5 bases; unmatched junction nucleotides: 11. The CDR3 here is CASSLTPLGRGNEKLFF. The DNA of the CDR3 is TGTGCCAGCAGCTTGACTCCCCTGGGCAGGGGGAATGAAAAACTGTTTTTT.

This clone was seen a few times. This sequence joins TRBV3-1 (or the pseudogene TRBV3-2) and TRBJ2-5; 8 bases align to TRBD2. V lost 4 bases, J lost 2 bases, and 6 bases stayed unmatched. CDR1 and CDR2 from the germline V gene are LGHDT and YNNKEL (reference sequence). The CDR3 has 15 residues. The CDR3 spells CASSLPGLAQETQYF. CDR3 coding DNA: TGTGCCAGCAGCCTCCCTGGACTAGCTCAAGAGACCCAGTACTTC.

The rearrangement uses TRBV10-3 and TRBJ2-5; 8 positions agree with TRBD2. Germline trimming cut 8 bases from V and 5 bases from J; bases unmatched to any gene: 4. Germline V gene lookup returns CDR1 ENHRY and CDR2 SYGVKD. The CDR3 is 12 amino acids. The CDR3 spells CAIGSSGETQYF. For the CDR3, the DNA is TGTGCCATCGGCTCTAGCGGGGAGACCCAGTACTTC.

In nucleotides, the CDR3 is TGTGCCAGCAGTCTCCAGGGGGGCGCAACTAATGAAAAACTGTTTTTT. It codes for CASSLQGGATNEKLFF. This rearrangement joins TRBV16 to TRBJ1-4; 7 bases map to TRBD1. The CDR3 covers 16 residues. The V and J ends lost 6 bases and 0 bases, in that order; junction bases with no gene match: 7. Germline lookup yields CDR1 KGHSY and CDR2 FQNENV.

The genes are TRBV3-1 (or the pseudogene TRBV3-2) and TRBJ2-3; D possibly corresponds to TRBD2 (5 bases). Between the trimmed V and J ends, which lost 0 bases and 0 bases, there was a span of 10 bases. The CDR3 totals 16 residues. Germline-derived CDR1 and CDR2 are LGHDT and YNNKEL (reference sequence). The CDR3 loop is CASSQDYGVSTDTQYF. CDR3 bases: TGTGCCAGCAGCCAAGATTACGGGGTCAGCACAGATACGCAGTATTTT.

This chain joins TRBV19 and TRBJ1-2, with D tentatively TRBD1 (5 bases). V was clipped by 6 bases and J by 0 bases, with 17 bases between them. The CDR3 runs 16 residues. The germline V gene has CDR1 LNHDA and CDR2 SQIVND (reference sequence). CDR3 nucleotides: TGTGCCAGTAGGGCCGGAGGGACGGTTGCTAACTATGGCTACACCTTC. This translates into CASRAGGTVANYGYTF.

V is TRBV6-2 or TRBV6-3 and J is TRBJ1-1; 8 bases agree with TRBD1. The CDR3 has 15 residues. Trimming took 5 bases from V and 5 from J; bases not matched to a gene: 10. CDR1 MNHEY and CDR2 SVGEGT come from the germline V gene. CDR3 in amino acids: CASSERQGLRTEAFF. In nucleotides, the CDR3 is TGTGCCAGCAGTGAGCGACAGGGGTTGAGGACTGAAGCTTTCTTT.

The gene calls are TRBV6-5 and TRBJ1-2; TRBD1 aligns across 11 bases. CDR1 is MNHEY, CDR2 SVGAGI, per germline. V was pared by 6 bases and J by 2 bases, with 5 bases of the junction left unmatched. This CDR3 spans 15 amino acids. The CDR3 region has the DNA TGTGCCAGCAGACCCGGGACAGGGGGGAACTATGGCTACACCTTC. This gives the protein CASRPGTGGNYGYTF.

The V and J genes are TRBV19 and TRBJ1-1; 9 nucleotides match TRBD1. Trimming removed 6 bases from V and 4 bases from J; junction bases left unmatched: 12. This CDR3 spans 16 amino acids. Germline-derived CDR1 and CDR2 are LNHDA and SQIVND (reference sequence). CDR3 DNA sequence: TGTGCCAGTAGATCTGGGGGACAGGGAACGTTCACTGAAGCTTTCTTT. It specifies CASRSGGQGTFTEAFF.

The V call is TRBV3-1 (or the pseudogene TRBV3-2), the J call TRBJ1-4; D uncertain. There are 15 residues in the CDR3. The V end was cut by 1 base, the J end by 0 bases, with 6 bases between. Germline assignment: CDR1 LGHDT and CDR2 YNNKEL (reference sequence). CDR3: CASSQVRTTNEKLFF. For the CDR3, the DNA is TGTGCCAGCAGCCAAGTGCGGACAACTAATGAAAAACTGTTTTTT.

CDR3 sequence reads: CASSPPHRGTGELFF. Here the CDR3 DNA reads TGTGCCAGCAGCCCTCCTCACAGGGGGACCGGGGAGCTGTTTTTT. This sequence joins TRBV14 and TRBJ2-2, with 8 bases that match TRBD1. Looked up from germline, CDR1 is SGHDN and CDR2 is FVKESK. V lost 4 bases and J lost 5; bases outside the gene matches: 6. The CDR3 totals 15 residues.